These T cell receptor beta chains were read from a single sample in a study of blood T cell repertoires in COVID-19. The data were produced by immunoSEQ multiplex PCR, yet TCRdb's version contains in-frame clones alone and is incomplete. The sample holds some 270,000 clones, 80% to 90% seen once. Sequencing used peripheral blood. All receptors derive from a woman aged 70 to 79 with acute or convalescent COVID-19. The CDR3 runs from the conserved cysteine through the conserved F or W. Fields, in order: V gene, J gene, clone size, D gene, CDR3 protein, CDR3 DNA. The D gene is left open where the match is weak. The size field is filled for only some rows; it gives once, few, many or a size class.

TRBV15	TRBJ1-5	NA	TRBD1	CATSRGGQVDQPQHF	TGTGCCACCAGCAGAGGAGGACAGGTAGATCAGCCCCAGCATTTT
TRBV27	TRBJ2-3	NA	TRBD1	CASSLRGFRTDTQYF	TGTGCCAGCAGTCTCAGGGGGTTTCGCACAGATACGCAGTATTTT
TRBV19	TRBJ2-7	NA	NA	CASSMTQGIAYEQYF	TGTGCCAGTAGTATGACACAGGGAATCGCCTACGAGCAGTACTTC
TRBV6-5	TRBJ1-2	NA	NA	CASRLQGFEGYTF	TGTGCCAGCAGGTTGCAGGGGTTTGAAGGCTACACCTTC
TRBV5-1	TRBJ2-5	NA	TRBD2	CASSYLAGSGETQYF	TGCGCCAGCAGCTACCTAGCGGGGTCTGGGGAGACCCAGTACTTC
TRBV2	TRBJ2-3	NA	TRBD2	CASSGGLANTDTQYF	TGTGCCAGCAGTGGGGGACTAGCGAACACAGATACGCAGTATTTT
TRBV2	TRBJ1-6	few	NA	CASSEEGSNSPLHF	TGTGCCAGCAGTGAAGAGGGGTCCAATTCACCCCTCCACTTT
TRBV28	TRBJ2-2	NA	TRBD1	CASSPPGQGAPTGELFF	TGTGCCAGCAGCCCACCCGGACAGGGGGCCCCCACCGGGGAGCTGTTTTTT
TRBV12-5	TRBJ1-4	NA	NA	CASGLAQGSEKLFF	TGTGCTAGTGGTTTGGCGCAGGGTAGTGAAAAACTGTTTTTT
TRBV5-1	TRBJ2-3	NA	TRBD2	CASTVAGDLTDTQYF	TGCGCCAGCACCGTAGCGGGGGACCTCACAGATACGCAGTATTTT
TRBV3-1/TRBV3-2	TRBJ1-6	NA	TRBD1	CASSRMGQGLSPLHF	TGTGCCAGCAGCCGCATGGGACAGGGACTCTCACCCCTCCACTTT
TRBV9	TRBJ1-2	NA	NA	CASSVLPGAGDTF	TGTGCCAGCAGCGTACTGCCGGGAGCCGGGGACACCTTC
TRBV5-1	TRBJ2-5	NA	TRBD1	CASSRTGQETQYF	TGCGCCAGCAGCCGGACAGGGCAAGAGACCCAGTACTTC
TRBV7-9	TRBJ1-2	once	NA	CASSLSGAGGYTF	TGTGCCAGCAGCTTATCAGGGGCCGGGGGCTACACCTTC
TRBV25-1	TRBJ1-3	NA	NA	CASSARVNTIYF	TGTGCCAGCAGTGCCAGGGTAAACACCATATATTTT
TRBV5-4	TRBJ2-1	NA	TRBD2	CASSLTSGGANEQFF	TGTGCCAGCAGCTTGACCAGCGGGGGGGCCAATGAGCAGTTCTTC
TRBV3-1/TRBV3-2	TRBJ2-1	NA	NA	CASSPAGRRIARVEQFF	TGTGCCAGCAGCCCCGCCGGCCGCCGCATAGCTCGGGTTGAGCAGTTCTTC
TRBV12-3/TRBV12-4	TRBJ1-1	NA	TRBD1	CASSQGGSEAFF	TGTGCCAGCAGTCAGGGGGGTTCTGAAGCTTTCTTT
TRBV2	TRBJ1-2	NA	NA	CASSELGANYGYTF	TGTGCCAGCAGTGAATTGGGGGCCAACTATGGCTACACCTTC
TRBV6-5	TRBJ2-5	NA	TRBD1	CASRDRGQETQYF	TGTGCCAGCAGAGACAGGGGGCAAGAGACCCAGTACTTC
TRBV18	TRBJ1-1	once	NA	CASSPRGLTEAFF	TGTGCCAGCTCACCACGGGGCCTCACTGAAGCTTTCTTT
TRBV6-5	TRBJ1-2	NA	NA	CASRPTGPYGYTF	TGTGCCAGCAGACCGACAGGACCCTATGGCTACACCTTC
TRBV6-2/TRBV6-3	TRBJ1-5	NA	TRBD1	CASSSLTGGNQPQHF	TGTGCCAGCAGTTCCTTGACAGGGGGCAATCAGCCCCAGCATTTT
TRBV29-1	TRBJ2-3	NA	NA	CSVVSAGAADTQYF	TGCAGCGTTGTTTCGGCGGGGGCGGCAGATACGCAGTATTTT
TRBV6-1	TRBJ1-2	NA	NA	CASSEGSAGAYYGYTF	TGTGCCAGCAGTGAAGGGTCGGCAGGGGCTTACTATGGCTACACCTTC
TRBV7-9	TRBJ2-7	NA	NA	CASSQRDNLYF	TGTGCCAGCAGCCAAAGGGACAACCTTTACTTC
TRBV2	TRBJ1-6	NA	NA	CASSDRIHNSPLHF	TGTGCCAGCAGCGACAGGATACATAATTCACCCCTCCACTTT
TRBV5-1	TRBJ2-1	NA	NA	CASSLAPRGLAEQFF	TGCGCCAGCAGCTTGGCCCCCCGAGGGCTCGCTGAGCAGTTCTTC
TRBV5-1	TRBJ1-4	NA	TRBD1	CASSRTGSNEKLFF	TGCGCCAGCAGCAGGACAGGGTCTAATGAAAAACTGTTTTTT
TRBV2	TRBJ1-5	NA	NA	CASSETPGVGQPQHF	TGTGCCAGCAGTGAAACGCCCGGGGTCGGTCAGCCCCAGCATTTT
TRBV6-5	TRBJ1-4	NA	NA	CASAGRGTNEKLFF	TGTGCCAGTGCGGGACGTGGGACGAATGAAAAACTGTTTTTT
TRBV19	TRBJ1-6	NA	TRBD1	CASSGDRNSPLHF	TGTGCCAGTAGTGGGGACAGAAATTCACCCCTCCACTTT
TRBV4-1	TRBJ1-2	NA	NA	CASSQGGRGRDYGYTF	TGCGCCAGCAGCCAAGGTGGACGAGGGAGGGACTATGGCTACACCTTC
TRBV2	TRBJ2-1	few	NA	CASSVFPLNNEQFF	TGTGCCAGCAGTGTATTCCCGCTAAACAATGAGCAGTTCTTC
TRBV3-1/TRBV3-2	TRBJ2-7	NA	TRBD1	CASSQSYETGTGVYEQYF	TGTGCCAGCAGCCAAAGTTACGAGACCGGGACAGGGGTCTACGAGCAGTACTTC
TRBV20-1	TRBJ1-1	large	NA	CSAGANTEAFF	TGCAGTGCGGGGGCCAACACTGAAGCTTTCTTT
TRBV4-1	TRBJ1-3	NA	NA	CASSFRQVVDTIYF	TGCGCCAGCAGCTTTCGACAGGTCGTCGACACCATATATTTT
TRBV5-6	TRBJ2-7	once	NA	CASSLGDTLGEQYF	TGTGCCAGCAGCTTGGGGGACACGCTGGGGGAGCAGTACTTC
TRBV6-5	TRBJ2-2	NA	TRBD1	CASNRDSPGELFF	TGTGCCAGCAACAGGGACAGCCCCGGGGAGCTGTTTTTT
TRBV27	TRBJ1-1	NA	TRBD1	CATKPGQGPWNTEAFF	TGTGCCACCAAACCGGGACAGGGCCCATGGAACACTGAAGCTTTCTTT
TRBV7-3	TRBJ2-5	few	NA	CASSRTYQETQYF	TGTGCCAGCAGCCGGACATACCAAGAGACCCAGTACTTC
TRBV2	TRBJ1-5	NA	NA	CASSDHTSPQHF	TGTGCCAGCAGTGATCACACCTCGCCCCAGCATTTT
TRBV2	TRBJ2-1	NA	NA	CASSDRSSYNEQFF	TGTGCCAGCAGTGATCGGAGCTCCTACAATGAGCAGTTCTTC
TRBV3-1/TRBV3-2	TRBJ2-4	few	TRBD2	CASSQEALGLAGNIQYF	TGTGCCAGCAGCCAAGAAGCCTTAGGACTAGCGGGTAACATTCAGTACTTC
TRBV2	TRBJ1-2	NA	NA	CASIAEVTGGYTF	TGTGCCAGCATTGCGGAGGTCACGGGGGGCTACACCTTC
TRBV6-5	TRBJ1-6	NA	TRBD1	CASSYDRERSPLHF	TGTGCCAGCAGTTACGACAGGGAGCGATCACCCCTCCACTTT
TRBV3-1/TRBV3-2	TRBJ1-1	NA	NA	CASSQGVIRGSEAFF	TGTGCCAGCAGCCAAGGGGTGATAAGGGGCTCTGAAGCTTTCTTT
TRBV3-1/TRBV3-2	TRBJ1-3	NA	NA	CASSHGFGNTIYF	TGTGCCAGCAGCCACGGGTTTGGAAACACCATATATTTT
TRBV7-3	TRBJ1-2	NA	NA	CASSLIQGMGYGYTF	TGTGCCAGCAGCTTAATACAGGGTATGGGCTATGGCTACACCTTC
TRBV5-1	TRBJ1-1	NA	TRBD1	CASSSTTGTVKAFF	TGCGCCAGCAGCTCCACTACCGGGACAGTGAAAGCTTTCTTT
TRBV15	TRBJ1-5	NA	NA	CATSRNRAQPQHF	TGTGCCACCAGCAGAAACAGGGCTCAGCCCCAGCATTTT
TRBV5-4	TRBJ2-7	NA	TRBD2	CASSKTDRDYPYEQYF	TGTGCCAGCAGCAAAACGGACCGGGACTACCCCTACGAGCAGTACTTC
TRBV30	TRBJ2-3	NA	NA	CAWSRGLTDTQYF	TGTGCCTGGAGCCGGGGTTTGACAGATACGCAGTATTTT
TRBV9	TRBJ1-6	NA	NA	CASSVVVDSPLHF	TGTGCCAGCAGCGTAGTAGTAGATTCACCCCTCCACTTT
TRBV11-2	TRBJ2-4	NA	NA	CASSLSITKNIQYF	TGTGCCAGCAGCTTAAGCATAACCAAAAACATTCAGTACTTC
TRBV7-8	TRBJ2-2	NA	TRBD2	CASSPGLAGTNTGELFF	TGTGCCAGCAGCCCCGGACTAGCGGGGACTAACACCGGGGAGCTGTTTTTT
TRBV19	TRBJ1-1	NA	NA	CASSIGGGLKGTEAFF	TGTGCCAGTAGTATTGGCGGGGGCTTAAAGGGCACTGAAGCTTTCTTT
TRBV5-1	TRBJ2-5	once	TRBD2	CASSPPTSGGGKETQYF	TGCGCCAGCAGCCCCCCGACTAGCGGGGGGGGAAAAGAGACCCAGTACTTC